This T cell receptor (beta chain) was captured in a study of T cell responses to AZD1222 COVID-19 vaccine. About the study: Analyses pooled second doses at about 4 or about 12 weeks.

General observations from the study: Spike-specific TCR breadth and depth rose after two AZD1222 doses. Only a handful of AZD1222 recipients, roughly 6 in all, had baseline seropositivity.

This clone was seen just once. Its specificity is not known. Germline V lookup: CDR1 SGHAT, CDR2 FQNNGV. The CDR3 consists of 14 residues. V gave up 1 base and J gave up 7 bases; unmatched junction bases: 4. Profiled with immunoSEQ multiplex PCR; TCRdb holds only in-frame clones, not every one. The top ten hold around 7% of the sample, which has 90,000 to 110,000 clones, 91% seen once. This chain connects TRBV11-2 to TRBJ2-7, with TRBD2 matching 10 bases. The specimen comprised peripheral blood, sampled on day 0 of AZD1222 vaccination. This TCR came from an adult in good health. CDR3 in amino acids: CASSLGGLAWEQYF. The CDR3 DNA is TGTGCCAGCAGCTTAGGGGGACTAGCGTGGGAGCAGTACTTC.